The 24 T cell receptor beta chains listed next were all sequenced from one sample in a study of T cell responses to AZD1222 COVID-19 vaccine. Libraries were prepared by immunoSEQ multiplex PCR; TCRdb keeps only in-frame clonotypes and omits some of them. This table holds 95,000 or so clones, approximately 93% found once. The sample consisted of peripheral blood, taken 28 days after the second AZD1222 dose. The receptors derive from an adult who received the AZD1222 COVID-19 vaccine.

This chain links TRBV6-6 with TRBJ1-1; TRBD1 matches at 7 bases. The CDR3 loop spans 13 amino acids. CDR1 and CDR2 from the germline V gene are MNHNY and SVGAGI (reference sequence). Trimming removed 7 bases from V and 3 bases from J; junction bases left unmatched: 5. CDR3 sequence reads: CASTFRGHTEAFF. The CDR3 DNA sequence: TGTGCCAGCACCTTTAGGGGGCACACTGAAGCTTTCTTT.

The chain carries TRBV27 and TRBJ2-2, with D perhaps TRBD1 (6 bases). Trimming removed 7 bases from V and 6 bases from J, with 12 bases in between. Germline V gene data show CDR1 as MNHEY and CDR2 as SMNVEV (reference sequence). The CDR3 has 13 residues. The CDR3 protein is CASTKQGSGELFF. Written as DNA, the CDR3 is TGTGCCAGCACTAAACAGGGATCCGGGGAGCTGTTTTTT.

The chain links TRBV7-9 to TRBJ1-2; D is ambiguous. CDR1 and CDR2 from the germline V gene are SEHNR and FQNEAQ (reference sequence). This CDR3 is 13 amino acids long. V was shortened by 1 base and J by 6 bases, with 9 bases between the two germline ends. CDR3 coding DNA: TGTGCCAGCAGCTTAGGCGTGGTAGATGGCTACACCTTC. Translated: CASSLGVVDGYTF.

The chain combines TRBV18 with TRBJ1-1; 11 nucleotides agree with TRBD1. In germline, CDR1 is KGHSH, CDR2 LQKENI. This CDR3 has 16 residues. V dropped 6 bases and J dropped 0; count of bases not matched to a gene: 6. CDR3 sequence (DNA): TGTGCCAGCTCGGGACAGGGGGGGACTATGAACACTGAAGCTTTCTTT. Translation gives CASSGQGGTMNTEAFF. The full variable domain, its missing parts supplied by reference TRBV18 and TRBJ1-1, is NAGVMQNPRHLVRRRGQEARLRCSPMKGHSHVYWYRQLPEEGLKFMVYLQKENIIDESGMPKERFSAEFPKEGPSILRIQQVVRGDSAAYFCASSGQGGTMNTEAFFGQGTRLTVV.

The V gene is TRBV10-1, the J gene TRBJ2-1; the match to TRBD2 covers 11 bases. The CDR3 loop spans 16 amino acids. After removal of 3 bases from V and 7 bases from J, the junction contained 8 bases not matched to a gene. Germline V gene data show CDR1 as WNHNN and CDR2 as SYGVQD (reference sequence). This CDR3 is CASSESRLAGGNEQFF. DNA for the CDR3: TGCGCCAGCAGTGAAAGTCGGCTAGCGGGAGGTAATGAGCAGTTCTTC.

This clone was found a few times. The rearrangement links TRBV5-1 to TRBJ1-2; possibly TRBD1 for D (5 bases). The CDR3 has 13 amino acids. Trimming stripped 4 bases from V and 4 bases from J, with 11 bases between. Germline CDR1 and CDR2: SGHRS and YFSETQ. The CDR3 DNA follows: TGCGCCAGCAGCGCGGAGGGGTCCTATGGCTACACCTTC. Its protein is CASSAEGSYGYTF.

V and J are TRBV4-1 and TRBJ1-3, with a weak D call TRBD1 (6 bases). The V end lost 1 base, the J end lost 3 bases, and 13 bases lay between the germline ends. Per the germline V gene, CDR1 is MGHRA and CDR2 is YSYEKL. The CDR3 totals 16 residues. CDR3 region: CASSQGRGAFGNTIYF. The CDR3 DNA sequence: TGCGCCAGCAGCCAAGGGCGGGGGGCGTTTGGAAACACCATATATTTT.

The gene calls are TRBV30 and TRBJ1-1; no firm D call. Trimming shortened V by 4 bases and J by 1 base, and 13 bases separated the two germline ends. Germline CDR1 reads GTSNPN; CDR2 reads SVGIG (reference sequence). The CDR3 length is 14 residues. The CDR3 loop reads CAWKFGRKNTEAFF. CDR3 sequence (DNA): TGTGCCTGGAAATTCGGACGGAAGAACACTGAAGCTTTCTTT.

On this clone: Other DNA variants within this sample encode the same CDR3. The V gene is TRBV6-6, the J gene TRBJ1-1; D might be TRBD1 (5 bases). Deletions cut 4 bases from V and 5 bases from J, with 11 bases between. Germline CDR1 is MNHNY and CDR2 is SVGAGI (reference sequence). CDR3 length: 13 residues. The CDR3: CASSFQGGTEAFF. DNA of the CDR3: TGTGCCAGCAGTTTTCAGGGTGGGACTGAAGCTTTCTTT.

This clone was recorded only once. The chain recombines TRBV6-2 or TRBV6-3 with TRBJ1-5; D is undetermined. V was trimmed by 2 bases and J by 2 bases, leaving 10 bases between them. The length of the CDR3 is 15 residues. Germline lookup yields CDR1 MNHEY and CDR2 SVGEGT. In DNA, the CDR3 is TGTGCCAGCAGTTACGCAGGAAGTGGCAATCAGCCCCAGCATTTT. This sequence encodes CASSYAGSGNQPQHF.

The CDR3 sequence is CASSRPRTGDGYTF. CDR3 DNA sequence: TGTGCCAGCAGTCGTCCAAGGACAGGGGATGGCTACACCTTC. V is TRBV6-2 or TRBV6-3 and J is TRBJ1-2; the match to TRBD1 covers 9 bases. Germline CDR1 is MNHEY and CDR2 is SVGEGT. The CDR3 contains 14 residues. The ends lost 5 bases at V and 6 bases at J; junction bases unmatched: 7.

The rearrangement joins TRBV7-3 to TRBJ2-3; a possible D gene is TRBD1 (5 bases). Trimming pared 5 bases from V and 2 bases from J, leaving 14 bases between. Looked up from germline, CDR1 is SGHTA and CDR2 is FQGTGA. CDR3 length: 15 amino acids. This CDR3 is CASSLWGGSTDTQYF. DNA of the CDR3: TGTGCCAGCAGCCTATGGGGCGGATCCACAGATACGCAGTATTTT. Combining the CDR3 with reference TRBV7-3 and TRBJ2-3 gives the whole variable domain GAGVSQTPSNKVTEKGKYVELRCDPISGHTALYWYRQSLGQGPEFLIYFQGTGAADDSGLPNDRFFAVRPEGSVSTLKIQRTERGDSAVYLCASSLWGGSTDTQYFGPGTRLTVL.

This clone has more than one count but fewer than ten. This chain joins TRBV15 and TRBJ1-4; D gene uncertain. Between the trimmed V and J ends, which lost 0 bases and 8 bases, there was a span of 13 bases. From germline, CDR1 is LNHNV and CDR2 YYDKDF (reference sequence). CDR3 length equals 15 residues. CDR3 sequence reads: CATSRDKPHSEKLFF. The CDR3 DNA reads as TGTGCCACCAGCAGAGATAAACCCCATAGCGAAAAACTGTTTTTT.

The chain uses TRBV5-4 and TRBJ2-1, with D perhaps TRBD1 or TRBD2 (5 bases each). Germline CDR1 and CDR2: SGHNT and YYREEE (reference sequence). This CDR3 is 16 amino acids long. The V end lost 2 bases, the J end lost 2 bases, and 14 bases lay between the germline ends. CDR3 amino acids: CASSFGTPRPYNEQFF. The CDR3 DNA is TGTGCCAGCAGCTTCGGGACCCCAAGGCCCTACAATGAGCAGTTCTTC.

The chain is built from TRBV30 and TRBJ1-1; D remains ambiguous. V was cut by 3 bases and J by 3 bases, with 14 bases left in between. This CDR3 contains 14 residues. The germline gives CDR1 GTSNPN, CDR2 SVGIG (reference sequence). The CDR3 region is CAWSLSLADTEAFF. CDR3 nucleotides: TGTGCCTGGAGCCTCAGCCTGGCTGACACTGAAGCTTTCTTT.

The rearrangement joins TRBV21-1 to TRBJ1-1. TRBV21-1 is assigned pseudogene status. The CDR3 covers 13 residues. The CDR3 protein is CASSRWSHTEAFF. CDR3 nucleotide sequence: TGTGCCAGCAGCAGGTGGAGCCACACTGAAGCTTTCTTT.

The rearrangement uses TRBV6-5 and TRBJ1-2, with D unresolved. Looked up from germline, CDR1 is MNHEY and CDR2 is SVGAGI. The CDR3 runs to 13 residues. The V gene lost 6 bases and the J gene lost 1 base, with 9 bases spanning the gap. CDR3 bases: TGTGCCAGCAGAAACAGTGATAACTATGGCTACACCTTC. Translation gives CASRNSDNYGYTF.

This clone has a handful of counts. The V gene is TRBV7-9, the J gene TRBJ2-7, with D perhaps matching TRBD2 (5 bases). Trimming cost V 4 bases and J 2 bases, with 18 bases left between them. This CDR3 has 16 amino acids. The V gene's germline CDR1 is SEHNR and CDR2 FQNEAQ (reference sequence). The CDR3 sequence: CASSSRRQTSPYEQYF. CDR3 nucleotide sequence: TGTGCCAGCAGCTCCCGGAGGCAGACGTCCCCCTACGAGCAGTACTTC.

The V gene is TRBV9, the J gene TRBJ1-6, with unresolved D. Per germline, CDR1 SGDLS and CDR2 YYNGEE. Between the trimmed V and J ends, which lost 3 bases and 8 bases, there was a span of 9 bases. CDR3 size: 13 residues. CDR3 nucleotides: TGTGCCAGCAGCGCAACCAACGATTCACCCCTCCACTTT. Its translation is CASSATNDSPLHF.

V gene TRBV27 combines with J gene TRBJ2-7; a weak D match, TRBD2 (6 bases). Germline V lookup: CDR1 MNHEY, CDR2 SMNVEV (reference sequence). The CDR3 contains 13 residues. The V gene lost 8 bases and the J gene lost 0 bases, with 11 bases spanning the gap. In nucleotides, the CDR3 is TGTGCCAGCCATAGCGGTAGCTCCTACGAGCAGTACTTC. Translation gives CASHSGSSYEQYF.

The chain links TRBV5-5 to TRBJ2-5; a possible D gene is TRBD1 (6 bases). This CDR3 is built from 14 residues. Germline V gene sequence: CDR1 SGHKS, CDR2 YYEKEE (reference sequence). V lost 4 bases to trimming and J lost 3 bases, with 13 bases between them. CDR3 sequence reads: CASSQGHVKETQYF. The CDR3 bases are TGTGCCAGCAGCCAGGGACACGTCAAAGAGACCCAGTACTTC.

This chain uses TRBV29-1 with TRBJ1-5; D is ambiguous. Trimming removed 0 bases at V and 0 bases at J, with 3 bases between. The CDR3 consists of 13 residues. In germline, CDR1 is SQVTM, CDR2 ANQGSEA. The DNA for the CDR3 is TGCAGCGTTGAAGAGAATAGCAATCAGCCCCAGCATTTT. Amino acid sequence: CSVEENSNQPQHF.

This chain connects TRBV15 to TRBJ2-6; D gene ambiguous. The V end lost 11 bases, the J end lost 1 base, and 15 bases lay between the germline ends. The germline V gene has CDR1 LNHNV and CDR2 YYDKDF (reference sequence). The CDR3 covers 15 residues. The CDR3 protein is CAVTRRASGANVLTF. As DNA, the CDR3 is TGTGCCGTAACAAGACGGGCGTCTGGGGCCAACGTCCTGACTTTC.

J is TRBJ2-2 and V is TRBV19; tentatively, D is TRBD2 (5 bases). Germline values: CDR1 LNHDA, CDR2 SQIVND (reference sequence). V shed 2 bases and J shed 5 bases, with 21 bases lying between them. The length of the CDR3 is 18 residues. In DNA form, the CDR3 reads TGTGCCAGTAGTATATCCCGGGATCCCTGGGGTCTTACCGGGGAGCTGTTTTTT. Residues: CASSISRDPWGLTGELFF.